The clone carrying this TCR beta chain was found a few times. These data come from a study of blood T cells in healthy people across ages. There are 13 residues in the CDR3. Trimming cost V 7 bases and J 4 bases, with 13 bases left between them. From germline, CDR1 is MNHEY and CDR2 SVGEGT. Through a sample-barcoded 5' primer and a J-beta primer mix, a second PCR was run for 7 to 11 cycles. TCRdb ran MiXCR on the 5' RACE reads and lists one entry per CDR3 protein. The data hold roughly 800,000 distinct CDR3 sequences, with roughly 25% observed a single time. The same sample was also studied in work on T cells of mothers and their children.

The chain combines TRBV6-2 or TRBV6-3 with TRBJ2-5; D not certain. The source is a boy aged 5-17 years in good health. Sample: blood. The CDR3 protein is CASTRDRGETQYF. DNA of the CDR3: TGTGCCAGCACTCGTGACCGCGGAGAGACCCAGTACTTC.